This TCR beta chain originates from a study of blood T cell repertoires in COVID-19. The overall study: Material from acute and convalescent COVID-19 was sourced from the United States, Italy and Spain.

CDR1 and CDR2 from the germline V gene are LNHDA and SQIVND (reference sequence). The CDR3 length is 15 residues. V was shortened by 4 bases and J by 4 bases, with 13 bases between the two germline ends. Original processing methods: Scientists estimated how many nucleated cells there were by amplifying reference gene primers. Produced via immunoSEQ multiplex PCR; TCRdb's table is partial and in-frame only. V, J and clone size derive from that table, while D and trimming were established from the DNA sequence. The sample yields roughly 140,000 clones, roughly 88% seen once. The sequencing input was peripheral blood. V and J are TRBV19 and TRBJ1-4; D unclear. The TCR originated in a woman aged 50 to 60 in a cohort sampled during active or convalescent COVID-19. CDR3: CASSRRTRFNEKLFF. CDR3 nucleotide sequence: TGTGCCAGTAGTAGGCGAACGAGGTTTAATGAAAAACTGTTTTTT.